Below are 27 T cell receptor beta chains sequenced from a single sample in a study of CXCR3-negative and CXCR3-positive naive CD8 T cells. All TRB cDNA libraries came from 5' RACE performed with UMI labels. TCRdb reprocessed the 5' RACE reads, with one entry per CDR3 protein and no DNA. The repertoire table contains about 48,000 distinct CDR3 sequences. The source material was memory CD8+ T cells from blood. The receptors shown here come from a human donor in good health. Some clones in this sample may be carry-over from other donors' samples.

The chain carries TRBV7-9 and TRBJ2-3; the TCRdb D gene call, TRBD1, has no DNA to confirm it. Germline-derived CDR1 and CDR2 are SEHNR and FQNEAQ (reference sequence). The CDR3 has 11 amino acids. This chain's CDR3 is CASSSPDTQYF.

This sequence joins TRBV29-1 and TRBJ2-5; TCRdb returns TRBD1, unconfirmable since there is no DNA. Germline-derived CDR1 and CDR2 are SQVTM and ANQGSEA. The CDR3 loop spans 13 amino acids. The CDR3 is CSVPRQIQETQYF. Variable domain in full (rest from reference TRBV29-1 and TRBJ2-5): SAVISQKPSRDICQRGTSLTIQCQVDSQVTMMFWYRQQPGQSLTLIATANQGSEATYESGFVIDKFPISRPNLTFSTLTVSNMSPEDSSIYLCSVPRQIQETQYFGPGTRLLVL.

The CDR3 here is CASSGDRGGEQYF. The chain uses TRBV5-5 and TRBJ2-7; TCRdb's D call, TRBD1, is unchecked because there is no DNA. The CDR3 is 13 amino acids. From germline, CDR1 is SGHKS and CDR2 YYEKEE (reference sequence).

J is TRBJ2-2 and V is TRBV10-3. CDR1 and CDR2 from the germline V gene are ENHRY and SYGVKD. This CDR3 contains 12 residues. CDR3: CAIIGEAGELLF.

The genes are TRBV25-1 and TRBJ2-7. The CDR3 loop spans 15 amino acids. CDR1 and CDR2 from the germline V gene are MGHDK and SYGVNS. The CDR3: CASSADRGRAYEQYF.

The V and J genes are TRBV27 and TRBJ2-5; TCRdb names TRBD2, which stays unverified in the absence of DNA. In germline, CDR1 is MNHEY, CDR2 SMNVEV (reference sequence). The CDR3 totals 14 residues. The CDR3 reads CASSSLPASETQYF.

The gene calls are TRBV12-3 or TRBV12-4 and TRBJ2-3; the D call from TCRdb, TRBD2, cannot be confirmed without DNA. This CDR3 is built from 17 residues. This CDR3 is CASSFRLAGRSTDTQYF.

The chain is built from TRBV6-2 or TRBV6-3 and TRBJ1-5; TCRdb outputs TRBD1, but without DNA this stays unchecked. Germline V gene sequence: CDR1 MNHEY, CDR2 SVGEGT. The CDR3 is 15 residues long. CDR3 region: CASSTVGGANQPQHF.

The rearrangement links TRBV4-1 to TRBJ2-7; there is no DNA to check the TCRdb D call of TRBD1. This CDR3 comprises 14 residues. Germline CDR1 reads MGHRA; CDR2 reads YSYEKL. CDR3: CASSPTVSTYEQYF.

The chain recombines TRBV10-3 with TRBJ1-4. Germline values: CDR1 ENHRY, CDR2 SYGVKD. The CDR3 extends over 18 amino acids. This CDR3 reads CAISESTGDTVRYEKLFF.

V gene TRBV12-3 or TRBV12-4 combines with J gene TRBJ2-7; TCRdb designates TRBD2, a call that cannot be tested without DNA. The CDR3 is 14 residues long. This CDR3 is CASSLSSGTYEQYF.

This sequence joins TRBV28 and TRBJ2-7; the D call of TRBD2 rests on TCRdb alone, since no DNA is present to check it. Germline CDR1 MDHEN, CDR2 SYDVKM. The CDR3 spans 15 residues. The CDR3 spells CASSSGLGTGHEQYF.

V gene TRBV6-5 combines with J gene TRBJ2-1; with no DNA, the TCRdb D assignment of TRBD2 cannot be verified. Germline V gene lookup returns CDR1 MNHEY and CDR2 SVGAGI. The CDR3 length is 16 residues. CDR3 amino acids: CASSQLDGGAHNEQFF.

The chain combines TRBV12-3 or TRBV12-4 with TRBJ1-1. The CDR3 spans 14 residues. The CDR3 here is CASTKVTRGAEAFF.

This chain uses TRBV12-3 or TRBV12-4 with TRBJ2-7; the TRBD1 assignment by TCRdb is unverifiable without DNA. The CDR3 contains 14 residues. The CDR3 loop reads CASSVDRGTYEQYF.

CDR3: CASSSPDRNSYEQYF. The chain recombines TRBV5-1 with TRBJ2-7. CDR3 length equals 15 residues. Germline lookup yields CDR1 SGHRS and CDR2 YFSETQ.

The chain couples TRBV30 to TRBJ1-1. The CDR3 is 11 residues long. The germline V gene has CDR1 GTSNPN and CDR2 SVGIG (reference sequence). The CDR3 protein is CAWMKNTEAFF.

The gene calls are TRBV27 and TRBJ2-7; no DNA is available, so the TRBD1 call from TCRdb remains unchecked. Germline CDR1 is MNHEY and CDR2 is SMNVEV (reference sequence). This CDR3 is 16 amino acids long. The CDR3 reads CASSSRGGGASHEQYF.

This chain links TRBV27 with TRBJ1-5. CDR3 length equals 15 residues. Germline values: CDR1 MNHEY, CDR2 SMNVEV (reference sequence). The CDR3 region is CASTEVGQLNQPQHF.

The chain has TRBV27 and TRBJ2-5. Germline-derived CDR1 and CDR2 are MNHEY and SMNVEV (reference sequence). The CDR3 length is 13 residues. This CDR3 is CASSLQVGADLYF.

This chain joins TRBV23-1 and TRBJ1-1; the TCRdb D gene call, TRBD1, has no DNA to confirm it. TRBV23-1 is treated as an ORF (open reading frame) with a function not yet certain. The CDR3 has 17 amino acids. CDR3: CASSRISGRQANTEAFF.

CDR3: CASSVESTANNIQYF. The gene calls are TRBV9 and TRBJ2-4. Germline V gene lookup returns CDR1 SGDLS and CDR2 YYNGEE. The CDR3 spans 15 residues.

The V gene is TRBV20-1, the J gene TRBJ2-2. The CDR3 is 13 residues long. Germline CDR1 and CDR2: DFQATT and SNEGSKA (reference sequence). The CDR3 protein is CSARSLNTGELFF.

The rearrangement uses TRBV20-1 and TRBJ2-1; there is no DNA to check the TCRdb D call of TRBD2. The length of the CDR3 is 15 residues. CDR1 is DFQATT and CDR2 is SNEGSKA in the germline V gene (reference sequence). CDR3 residues: CSANLAGASYNEQFF.

This rearrangement joins TRBV4-3 to TRBJ2-7. The CDR3 extends over 16 amino acids. Germline CDR1 LGHNA, CDR2 YSLEER. The CDR3: CASSQDRFQGPYEQYF.

The chain combines TRBV6-5 with TRBJ2-1. The V gene's germline CDR1 is MNHEY and CDR2 SVGAGI. The CDR3 runs to 12 residues. CDR3 loop: CASHLGWYEQFF.

The rearrangement links TRBV4-3 to TRBJ2-1; the TRBD2 assignment by TCRdb is unverifiable without DNA. The CDR3 extends over 16 amino acids. CDR1 LGHNA and CDR2 YSLEER come from the germline V gene. The CDR3 spells CASSQGLAGDYNEQFF.